This entry is about one T cell receptor (beta chain). The sample comes from a study of graft-versus-host responses after intestinal transplantation. Study at large: Recipients obtained multivisceral, liver-intestinal, or isolated intestinal transplants. Every recipient had anti-thymocyte globulin induction and 2 to 3 years of tacrolimus plus steroids.

Graft specimens yielded both intraepithelial and lamina propria lymphocytes. The table came from immunoSEQ multiplex PCR; TCRdb's copy has only in-frame clones and leaves some out. The repertoire has tens of thousands of clones, about 90% of them found once; the top ten carry under 20%. The sequencing here drew on ileum tissue, taken approximately 210 days after intestinal transplant. This receptor was obtained from a human patient who received an intestinal transplant, so some T cells may come from the graft donor.

The CDR3 is CASSYSKWQPQHF. CDR3 nucleotides: TGTGCCAGCAGTTACTCGAAGTGGCAGCCCCAGCATTTT. This chain connects TRBV6-5 to TRBJ1-5; no definite D call. The CDR3 length is 13 residues. V was shortened by 0 bases and J by 7 bases, with 7 bases between the two germline ends. Germline-derived CDR1 and CDR2 are MNHEY and SVGAGI.